The rows below give T cell receptor beta chains drawn from one sample of a study of cytomegalovirus exposure and HLA in healthy donors. Assay used: immunoSEQ multiplex PCR; TCRdb lists only in-frame clones, some missing. The table has about 70,000 clones, 62% seen once; the top ten hold around 2.8%. Sequencing input: PBMCs. These receptors all come from a man aged 25 to 45 in good health and CMV-seronegative. Each CDR3 is given with its conserved first and last residue. A D gene is named only where the DNA matches it firmly. Expanded clones get a size class; other rows say once, few or many, or leave the size out.

D gene: TRBD2; clone size: NA; V gene: TRBV6-5; J gene: TRBJ2-5; CDR3 length: 16; CDR3 DNA: TGTGCCAGCAGTTACGAGACTAGCGGGACTCAAGAGACCCAGTACTTC; CDR3 protein: CASSYETSGTQETQYF
D gene: TRBD1; clone size: once; V gene: TRBV19; J gene: TRBJ2-3; CDR3 length: 14; CDR3 DNA: TGTGCCAGTAGTGACCGACAGGGTAGGGATACGCAGTATTTT; CDR3 protein: CASSDRQGRDTQYF
D gene: NA; clone size: few; V gene: TRBV6-5; J gene: TRBJ2-5; CDR3 length: 14; CDR3 DNA: TGTGCCAGCAGTCCCGGGGTCTTGAAAGAGACCCAGTACTTC; CDR3 protein: CASSPGVLKETQYF
D gene: NA; clone size: NA; V gene: TRBV7-9; J gene: TRBJ2-5; CDR3 length: 16; CDR3 DNA: TGTGCCAGCAGCTTAGTGACAGTCGAGACTGTAGAGACCCAGTACTTC; CDR3 protein: CASSLVTVETVETQYF
D gene: TRBD1; clone size: once; V gene: TRBV2; J gene: TRBJ2-7; CDR3 length: 16; CDR3 DNA: TGTGCCAGCAGTGAAGAGGGACAGGGCTTAGGTTACGAGCAGTACTTC; CDR3 protein: CASSEEGQGLGYEQYF
D gene: TRBD2; clone size: NA; V gene: TRBV10-3; J gene: TRBJ2-7; CDR3 length: 14; CDR3 DNA: TGTGCCATCAAAATAGCGGGGAGCAGCTACGAGCAGTACTTC; CDR3 protein: CAIKIAGSSYEQYF
D gene: TRBD2; clone size: NA; V gene: TRBV6-1; J gene: TRBJ2-7; CDR3 length: 15; CDR3 DNA: TGTGCCAGCAGTGAGTTAGCGGGGGGTAAATCGGCGCAGTACTTC; CDR3 protein: CASSELAGGKSAQYF
D gene: TRBD2; clone size: NA; V gene: TRBV13; J gene: TRBJ2-5; CDR3 length: 16; CDR3 DNA: TGTGCCAGCAGCTCCTTTTCTAGCGGGGCCGAAGAGACCCAGTACTTC; CDR3 protein: CASSSFSSGAEETQYF
D gene: NA; clone size: NA; V gene: TRBV7-2; J gene: TRBJ1-6; CDR3 length: 15; CDR3 DNA: TGTGCCAGCAGCTTAGTTCAAGGAGAAGCCTCACCCCTCCACTTT; CDR3 protein: CASSLVQGEASPLHF
D gene: TRBD1; clone size: NA; V gene: TRBV5-1; J gene: TRBJ2-1; CDR3 length: 17; CDR3 DNA: TGCGCCACCTCGGGACAGGGAATGGGTAGCGCCTACAATGAGCAGTTCTTC; CDR3 protein: CATSGQGMGSAYNEQFF
D gene: NA; clone size: NA; V gene: TRBV30; J gene: TRBJ1-2; CDR3 length: 13; CDR3 DNA: TGTGCCACCCGAGGGGGGGCGGAGATTGGCTACACCTTC; CDR3 protein: CATRGGAEIGYTF
D gene: TRBD2; clone size: NA; V gene: TRBV27; J gene: TRBJ2-7; CDR3 length: 13; CDR3 DNA: TGTGCCAGCAGTAGCGGCGGGGGATACGAGCAGTACTTC; CDR3 protein: CASSSGGGYEQYF
D gene: NA; clone size: NA; V gene: TRBV29-1; J gene: TRBJ1-1; CDR3 length: 13; CDR3 DNA: TGCAGCGTGCAGAGGGGGGGGAACACTGAAGCTTTCTTT; CDR3 protein: CSVQRGGNTEAFF
D gene: NA; clone size: NA; V gene: TRBV10-3; J gene: TRBJ1-4; CDR3 length: 15; CDR3 DNA: TGTGCCATCAGTGAGGCAGGGGAGTTCGGTGAAAAACTGTTTTTT; CDR3 protein: CAISEAGEFGEKLFF
D gene: TRBD1; clone size: NA; V gene: TRBV30; J gene: TRBJ1-1; CDR3 length: 15; CDR3 DNA: TGTGCCTGGAGTGTGGTTCAGGGGGTGGGCACTGAAGCTTTCTTT; CDR3 protein: CAWSVVQGVGTEAFF
D gene: TRBD2; clone size: NA; V gene: TRBV10-3; J gene: TRBJ2-1; CDR3 length: 15; CDR3 DNA: TGTGCCATTGGGCCGGGGAGCGGGGGGTTTAATGAGCAGTTCTTC; CDR3 protein: CAIGPGSGGFNEQFF
D gene: NA; clone size: NA; V gene: TRBV5-8; J gene: TRBJ1-1; CDR3 length: 15; CDR3 DNA: TGTGCCAGCAGCTGGCAGCGTCGGATGAACACTGAAGCTTTCTTT; CDR3 protein: CASSWQRRMNTEAFF
D gene: TRBD1; clone size: once; V gene: TRBV6-6; J gene: TRBJ2-7; CDR3 length: 15; CDR3 DNA: TGTGCCAGCAGTGACGGGACAGGGGGTTTCGGCGAGCAGTACTTC; CDR3 protein: CASSDGTGGFGEQYF
D gene: NA; clone size: once; V gene: TRBV12-5; J gene: TRBJ2-5; CDR3 length: 14; CDR3 DNA: TGTGCTAGTGGTTTGGACAGTCGCCAAGAGACCCAGTACTTC; CDR3 protein: CASGLDSRQETQYF
D gene: TRBD2; clone size: few; V gene: TRBV29-1; J gene: TRBJ2-1; CDR3 length: 14; CDR3 DNA: TGCAGCGTTGAACAGCGGGGGGGCCACAATGAGCAGTTCTTC; CDR3 protein: CSVEQRGGHNEQFF
D gene: TRBD2; clone size: NA; V gene: TRBV20-1; J gene: TRBJ2-3; CDR3 length: 11; CDR3 DNA: TGCAGTGCTGATAGCGGGGGAACTGCGTATTTT; CDR3 protein: CSADSGGTAYF
D gene: TRBD1; clone size: once; V gene: TRBV11-2; J gene: TRBJ1-4; CDR3 length: 17; CDR3 DNA: TGTGCCAGCAGCCCCACCGGGACAGGGAGTTTCGGTGAAAAACTGTTTTTT; CDR3 protein: CASSPTGTGSFGEKLFF
D gene: TRBD2; clone size: few; V gene: TRBV6-6; J gene: TRBJ2-5; CDR3 length: 15; CDR3 DNA: TGTGCCAGCAGTCGACTAGCGGGGGTGTTGGAGACCCAGTACTTC; CDR3 protein: CASSRLAGVLETQYF
D gene: TRBD1; clone size: NA; V gene: TRBV11-2; J gene: TRBJ2-7; CDR3 length: 14; CDR3 DNA: TGTGCCAGCAGCCCGAGACAGGGATCCTACGAGCAGTACTTC; CDR3 protein: CASSPRQGSYEQYF
D gene: NA; clone size: NA; V gene: TRBV10-3; J gene: TRBJ2-5; CDR3 length: 16; CDR3 DNA: TGTGCCATCAGTGAGACGCCGCGGGGCGGAAAAGAGACCCAGTACTTC; CDR3 protein: CAISETPRGGKETQYF
D gene: NA; clone size: NA; V gene: TRBV7-2; J gene: TRBJ1-1; CDR3 length: 14; CDR3 DNA: TGTGCCAGCAGCTTGGTACAGGGTCAGAGCGAAGCTTTCTTT; CDR3 protein: CASSLVQGQSEAFF
D gene: NA; clone size: NA; V gene: TRBV6-5; J gene: TRBJ1-1; CDR3 length: 13; CDR3 DNA: TGTGCCAGCAGTTACGGGGAACGGGAAGAAGCTTTCTTT; CDR3 protein: CASSYGEREEAFF
D gene: NA; clone size: NA; V gene: TRBV7-9; J gene: TRBJ1-2; CDR3 length: 13; CDR3 DNA: TGTGCCAGCAGCTTATCCAATAACTATGGCTACACCTTC; CDR3 protein: CASSLSNNYGYTF
D gene: TRBD1; clone size: few; V gene: TRBV4-1; J gene: TRBJ2-2; CDR3 length: 17; CDR3 DNA: TGCGCCAGCAGCCAGGGACAGGGGGCTCCGAACACCGGGGAGCTGTTTTTT; CDR3 protein: CASSQGQGAPNTGELFF
D gene: NA; clone size: NA; V gene: TRBV7-8; J gene: TRBJ2-7; CDR3 length: 14; CDR3 DNA: TGTGCCAGCAGCCTCCCACAGGGAGCCTACGAGCAGTACTTC; CDR3 protein: CASSLPQGAYEQYF
D gene: NA; clone size: NA; V gene: TRBV19; J gene: TRBJ2-2; CDR3 length: 13; CDR3 DNA: TGTGCCAGTAAACAGGGTGTTACCGGGGAGCTGTTTTTT; CDR3 protein: CASKQGVTGELFF
D gene: NA; clone size: NA; V gene: TRBV7-9; J gene: TRBJ1-2; CDR3 length: 14; CDR3 DNA: TGTGCCAGCAGCCAACAGTCTCCTAACTATGGCTACACCTTC; CDR3 protein: CASSQQSPNYGYTF
D gene: NA; clone size: NA; V gene: TRBV4-2; J gene: TRBJ1-5; CDR3 length: 15; CDR3 DNA: TGTGCCAGCAGCCTCCTGGACAGAGAAAATCAGCCCCAGCATTTT; CDR3 protein: CASSLLDRENQPQHF
D gene: NA; clone size: NA; V gene: TRBV10-3; J gene: TRBJ1-6; CDR3 length: 14; CDR3 DNA: TGTGCCATCAGTGAGGAAGGGGCGGATTCACCCCTCCACTTT; CDR3 protein: CAISEEGADSPLHF
D gene: NA; clone size: NA; V gene: TRBV4-1; J gene: TRBJ1-1; CDR3 length: 15; CDR3 DNA: TGCGCCAGCAGGATGCAGGGTATCTATGGCACTGAAGCTTTCTTT; CDR3 protein: CASRMQGIYGTEAFF
D gene: TRBD1; clone size: NA; V gene: TRBV6-1; J gene: TRBJ2-7; CDR3 length: 16; CDR3 DNA: TGTGCCAGCAGTGAAGCCGGGACAGGGGGATCCTACGAGCAGTACTTC; CDR3 protein: CASSEAGTGGSYEQYF
D gene: TRBD1; clone size: NA; V gene: TRBV5-1; J gene: TRBJ1-5; CDR3 length: 18; CDR3 DNA: TGCGCCAGCAGCTTGGTCGACAGGGGGCGCATAACGGGTCAGCCCCAGCATTTT; CDR3 protein: CASSLVDRGRITGQPQHF
D gene: NA; clone size: once; V gene: TRBV11-2; J gene: TRBJ1-3; CDR3 length: 13; CDR3 DNA: TGTGCCAGCAGCGTGGACAGTTTTCGCACCATATATTTT; CDR3 protein: CASSVDSFRTIYF